Detailed here is one T cell receptor (beta chain). This sample is part of a study of blood T cells in healthy people across ages. The CDR3 has 14 residues. V lost 7 bases to trimming and J lost 3 bases, with 14 bases between them. Per germline, CDR1 SNHLY and CDR2 FYNNEI. Using a J-beta primer mix together with a sample-barcoded 5' primer, a second PCR was run for roughly 7 to 12 cycles. One entry per CDR3 protein, called by TCRdb with MiXCR from the 5' RACE reads. The table shows 730,000 or so distinct CDR3 sequences, with 35% to 45% occurring only once. Source material: blood. V and J are TRBV2 and TRBJ2-3; TRBD1 is a possible D gene (5 bases). This clonotype originated in a woman aged 60-75 years in good health. The CDR3 is CASTPGQVTDTQYF. The CDR3 nucleotides are TGTGCCAGCACCCCAGGGCAGGTGACAGATACGCAGTATTTT. The full variable domain, completed using reference TRBV2 and TRBJ2-3, is EPEVTQTPSHQVTQMGQEVILRCVPISNHLYFYWYRQILGQKVEFLVSFYNNEISEKSEIFDDQFSVERPDGSNFTLKIRSTKLEDSAMYFCASTPGQVTDTQYFGPGTRLTVL.